This T cell receptor (beta chain) was recorded in a study of T cell responses to AZD1222 COVID-19 vaccine. General observations from the study: Repertoire sampling was restricted to post-peak T cell response timepoints. CD4 TCRs associated with vaccination spanned spike, dominating at 160-218 and 743-854. Spike-specific TCR repertoires showed rising breadth and depth after two AZD1222 doses.

Points on this clone: What it binds is not known.

Germline lookup yields CDR1 MDHEN and CDR2 SYDVKM. The CDR3 is 15 residues long. V lost 3 bases and J lost 8, with 16 bases in between. Only in-frame clones appear in the TCRdb table, and some are missing; sequencing was by immunoSEQ multiplex PCR. Among some 130,000 clones listed, 88% were seen once. The clonotype comes from an adult in good health. The sequences come from peripheral blood, collected on day 0 of MenACWY control vaccination. The chain has TRBV28 and TRBJ1-4; TRBD1 is a possible D gene (5 bases). CDR3 amino acids: CASSLIPGPREKLFF. CDR3 in DNA: TGTGCCAGCAGTTTGATACCGGGGCCCAGGGAAAAACTGTTTTTT.